The sequence of this T cell receptor (beta chain) was determined in a study of control samples from healthy donors and cancer patients. Libraries were prepared by immunoSEQ multiplex PCR; TCRdb keeps only in-frame clonotypes and omits some of them. The sample lists roughly 120,000 clones, approximately 87% occurring once. CDR3 length: 16 amino acids. Germline-derived CDR1 and CDR2 are MGHRA and YSYEKL. The V gene lost 0 bases and the J gene lost 7 bases, with 16 bases spanning the gap. Input material: blood. The chain employs TRBV4-1 and TRBJ1-5; maybe TRBD1 (5 bases). This TCR was recovered from a man aged 25 to 40 in good health. The CDR3 protein is CASSQEGGSPGQPQHF. The CDR3 DNA follows: TGCGCCAGCAGCCAAGAGGGGGGTTCGCCAGGACAGCCCCAGCATTTT.